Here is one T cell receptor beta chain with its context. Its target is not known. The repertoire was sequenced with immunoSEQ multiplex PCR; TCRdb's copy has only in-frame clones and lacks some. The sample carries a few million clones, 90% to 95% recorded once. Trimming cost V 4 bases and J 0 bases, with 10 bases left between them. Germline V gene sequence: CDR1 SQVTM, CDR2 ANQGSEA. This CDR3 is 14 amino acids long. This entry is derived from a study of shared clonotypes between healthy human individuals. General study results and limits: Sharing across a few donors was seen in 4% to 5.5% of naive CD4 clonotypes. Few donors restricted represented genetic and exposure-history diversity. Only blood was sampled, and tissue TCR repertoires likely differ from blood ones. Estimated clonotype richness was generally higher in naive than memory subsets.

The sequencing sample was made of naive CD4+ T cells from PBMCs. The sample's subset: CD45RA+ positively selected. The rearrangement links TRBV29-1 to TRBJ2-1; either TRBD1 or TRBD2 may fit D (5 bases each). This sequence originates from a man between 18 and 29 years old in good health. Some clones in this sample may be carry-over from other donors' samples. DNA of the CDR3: TGCAGCGTTGTCCGGGGCTTCTCCTACAATGAGCAGTTCTTC. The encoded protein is CSVVRGFSYNEQFF.